One and the same sample provided the 6 T cell receptor beta chains below, sequenced in a study of sequential checkpoint blockade in melanoma. Sequencing was performed with immunoSEQ multiplex PCR; in TCRdb, only in-frame clones are kept and a portion is missing. This table has tens of thousands of clones, 85% to 90% appearing once. Treatment defined: randomized to nivolumab then ipilimumab (arm A) or the reverse (arm B). Sequencing used CD8+ T cells sorted from blood (inferred from file names), obtained from a patient given nivolumab and ipilimumab in sequence. The source is a human donor with melanoma.

The chain has TRBV27 and TRBJ2-5; 7 nucleotides align to TRBD1. The CDR3 runs 15 residues. From germline, CDR1 is MNHEY and CDR2 SMNVEV (reference sequence). The V gene end was trimmed by 3 bases and the J gene end by 5 bases; junction bases not matched to a gene: 9. The CDR3 DNA follows: TGTGCCAGCAGTTTTCGGGACAGTATTTTTGAGACCCAGTACTTC. This sequence encodes CASSFRDSIFETQYF.

CDR3 nucleotides: TGCGCCAGCAGCCAAGGGGTGCCCGGGACAGAAGATTCCTACGAGCAGTACTTC. Translated, it gives CASSQGVPGTEDSYEQYF. J is TRBJ2-7 and V is TRBV4-3; 7 bases match TRBD1. The germline gives CDR1 LGHNA, CDR2 YSLEER. V was pared by 1 base and J by 1 base, with 13 bases of the junction left unmatched. The CDR3 is 18 amino acids.

The chain carries TRBV6-5 and TRBJ2-3; D is uncertain. The CDR3 covers 12 residues. Germline CDR1 MNHEY, CDR2 SVGAGI. Trimming cost V 7 bases and J 4 bases, with 9 bases left between them. The CDR3 coding sequence is TGTGCCAGCACCGACACTTCAGATACGCAGTATTTT. Amino acids: CASTDTSDTQYF.

CDR3 residues: CASSQGGTSGNEQYF. The CDR3 coding sequence is TGCGCCAGCAGCCAAGGAGGGACTAGCGGGAACGAGCAGTACTTC. The V call is TRBV4-3, the J call TRBJ2-7; 13 bases are shared with TRBD2. Losses at the gene ends were 1 base for V and 5 bases for J; bases not matched to a gene: 2. This CDR3 has 15 amino acids. CDR1 and CDR2 (germline): LGHNA, YSLEER.

The chain has TRBV6-1 and TRBJ1-4; maybe TRBD1 (6 bases). The CDR3 totals 15 residues. The germline V and J ends were trimmed by 0 bases and 7 bases, with 12 bases remaining between them. The germline CDR1 and CDR2 sequences are MNHNS and SASEGT. The chain's CDR3 is CASSEANAGVEKLFF. CDR3 nucleotides: TGTGCCAGCAGTGAAGCGAATGCAGGGGTTGAAAAACTGTTTTTT.

The chain has TRBV28 and TRBJ1-5; perhaps TRBD1 as D (5 bases). The CDR3 loop spans 14 amino acids. Germline CDR1 and CDR2: MDHEN and SYDVKM. Trimming removed 6 bases from V and 1 base from J, with 10 bases in between. Here the CDR3 reads CASRWGGSNQPQHF. CDR3 nucleotide sequence: TGTGCCAGCAGATGGGGGGGGAGCAATCAGCCCCAGCATTTT.